The subject of this entry is one TCR beta chain. The data were taken from a study of T cells in Graves' hyperthyroidism and ophthalmopathy. The J segment lost 2 bases and the V segment lost 8 bases, leaving 11 bases of the junction unmatched. CDR3 length: 17 residues. Germline CDR1 and CDR2: SNHLY and FYNNEI. Researchers amplified the TCR beta CDR3 regions from RNA transcripts. The TCR CDR3 was amplified in a first-round RT-PCR using the HTBI primer set. From the multiplex PCR reads, TCRdb called clonotypes with MiXCR, one entry per CDR3 protein. The sample lists more than 650,000 distinct CDR3 sequences, around 15% occurring once.

The source is a woman younger than 35 with Graves' hyperthyroidism. V and J are TRBV2 and TRBJ2-2, with 10 bases aligning to TRBD2. Material for sequencing was blood. The CDR3 DNA sequence: TGTGCCAGCCAAAACGTTAAGCGGGAGGGTAACACCGGGGAGCTGTTTTTT. This codes for CASQNVKREGNTGELFF.